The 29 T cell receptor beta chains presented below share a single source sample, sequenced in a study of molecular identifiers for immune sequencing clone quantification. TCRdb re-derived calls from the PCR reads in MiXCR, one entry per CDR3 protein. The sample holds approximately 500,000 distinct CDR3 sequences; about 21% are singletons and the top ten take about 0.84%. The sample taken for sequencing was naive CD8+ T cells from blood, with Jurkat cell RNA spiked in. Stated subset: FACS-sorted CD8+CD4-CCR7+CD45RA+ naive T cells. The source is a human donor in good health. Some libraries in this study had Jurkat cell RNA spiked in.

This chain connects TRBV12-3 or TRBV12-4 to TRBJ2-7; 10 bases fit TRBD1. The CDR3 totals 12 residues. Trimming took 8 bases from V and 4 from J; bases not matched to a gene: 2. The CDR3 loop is CASGTGVYEQYF. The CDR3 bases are TGTGCCAGCGGGACAGGGGTTTACGAGCAGTACTTC.

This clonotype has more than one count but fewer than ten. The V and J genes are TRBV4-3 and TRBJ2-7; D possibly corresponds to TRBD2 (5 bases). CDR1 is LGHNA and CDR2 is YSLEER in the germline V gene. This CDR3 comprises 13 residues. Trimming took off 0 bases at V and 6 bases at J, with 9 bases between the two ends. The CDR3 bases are TGCGCCAGCAGCCAAGAGGAAGCGGCCGAGCAGTACTTC. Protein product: CASSQEEAAEQYF.

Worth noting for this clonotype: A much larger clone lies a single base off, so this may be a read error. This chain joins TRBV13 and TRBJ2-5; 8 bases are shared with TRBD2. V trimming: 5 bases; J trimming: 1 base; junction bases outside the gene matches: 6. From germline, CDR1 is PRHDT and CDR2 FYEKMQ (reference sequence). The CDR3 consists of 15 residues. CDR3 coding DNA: TGTGCCAGCAGCGTAGCCGGGACTAGCCAAGAGACCCAGTACTTC. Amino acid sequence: CASSVAGTSQETQYF.

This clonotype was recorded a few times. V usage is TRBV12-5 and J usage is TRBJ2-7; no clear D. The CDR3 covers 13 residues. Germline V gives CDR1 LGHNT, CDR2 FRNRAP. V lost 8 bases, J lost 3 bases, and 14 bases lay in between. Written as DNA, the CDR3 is TGTGCTAGTTCAGGCCCCCCCTACTACGAGCAGTACTTC. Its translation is CASSGPPYYEQYF.

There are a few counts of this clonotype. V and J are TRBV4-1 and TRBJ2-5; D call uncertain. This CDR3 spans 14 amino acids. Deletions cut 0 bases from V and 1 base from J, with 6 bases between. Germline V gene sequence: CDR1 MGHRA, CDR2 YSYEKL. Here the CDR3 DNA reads TGCGCCAGCAGCCAAGAGGGGTCCCAAGAGACCCAGTACTTC. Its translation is CASSQEGSQETQYF.

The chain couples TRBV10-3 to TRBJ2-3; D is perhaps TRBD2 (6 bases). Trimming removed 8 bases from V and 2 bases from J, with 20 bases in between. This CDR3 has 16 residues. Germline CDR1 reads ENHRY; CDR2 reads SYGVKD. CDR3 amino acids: CAISTSHSGDTDTQYF. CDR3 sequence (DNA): TGTGCCATCTCTACTTCCCATAGCGGCGACACAGATACGCAGTATTTT.

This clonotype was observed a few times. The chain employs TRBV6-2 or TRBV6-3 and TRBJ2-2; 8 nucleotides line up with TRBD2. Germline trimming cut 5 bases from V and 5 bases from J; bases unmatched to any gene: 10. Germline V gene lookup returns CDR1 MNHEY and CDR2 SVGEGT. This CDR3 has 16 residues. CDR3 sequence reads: CASSGGLVGDTGELFF. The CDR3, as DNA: TGTGCCAGCAGTGGGGGACTAGTAGGAGATACCGGGGAGCTGTTTTTT.

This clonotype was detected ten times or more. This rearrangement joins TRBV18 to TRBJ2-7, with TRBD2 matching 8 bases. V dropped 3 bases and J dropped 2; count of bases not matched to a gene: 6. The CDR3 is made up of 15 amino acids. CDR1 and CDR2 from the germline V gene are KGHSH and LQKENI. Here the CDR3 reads CASSPGLEAPYEQYF. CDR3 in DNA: TGTGCCAGCTCACCGGGACTAGAGGCCCCCTACGAGCAGTACTTC.

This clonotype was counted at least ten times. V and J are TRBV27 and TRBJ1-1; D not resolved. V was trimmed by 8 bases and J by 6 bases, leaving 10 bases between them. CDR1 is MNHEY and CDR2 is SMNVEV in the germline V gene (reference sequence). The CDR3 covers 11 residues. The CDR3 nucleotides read TGTGCCAGCCAGGAAGGGTCTGAAGCTTTCTTT. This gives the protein CASQEGSEAFF.

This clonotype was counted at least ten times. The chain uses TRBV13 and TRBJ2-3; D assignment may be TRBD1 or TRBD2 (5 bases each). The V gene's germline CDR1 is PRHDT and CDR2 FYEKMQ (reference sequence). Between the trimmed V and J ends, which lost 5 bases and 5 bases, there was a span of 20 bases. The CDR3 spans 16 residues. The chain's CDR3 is CASSRTGTPSGDTQYF. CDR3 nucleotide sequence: TGTGCCAGCAGCCGAACCGGGACGCCCTCCGGAGATACGCAGTATTTT. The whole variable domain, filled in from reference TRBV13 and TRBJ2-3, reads AAGVIQSPRHLIKEKRETATLKCYPIPRHDTVYWYQQGPGQDPQFLISFYEKMQSDKGSIPDRFSAQQFSDYHSELNMSSLELGDSALYFCASSRTGTPSGDTQYFGPGTRLTVL.

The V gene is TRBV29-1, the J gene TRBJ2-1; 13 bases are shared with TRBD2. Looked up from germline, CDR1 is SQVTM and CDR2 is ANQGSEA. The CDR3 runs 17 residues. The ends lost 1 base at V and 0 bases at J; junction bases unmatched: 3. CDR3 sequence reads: CSVEGLAGGPSYNEQFF. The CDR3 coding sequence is TGCAGCGTTGAAGGACTAGCGGGGGGACCCTCCTACAATGAGCAGTTCTTC.

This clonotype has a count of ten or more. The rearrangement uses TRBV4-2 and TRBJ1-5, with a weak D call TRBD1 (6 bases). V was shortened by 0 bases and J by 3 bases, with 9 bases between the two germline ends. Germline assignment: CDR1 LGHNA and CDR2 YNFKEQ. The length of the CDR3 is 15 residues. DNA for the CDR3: TGTGCCAGCAGCCAAGACTGGACAGACAATCAGCCCCAGCATTTT. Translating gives CASSQDWTDNQPQHF.

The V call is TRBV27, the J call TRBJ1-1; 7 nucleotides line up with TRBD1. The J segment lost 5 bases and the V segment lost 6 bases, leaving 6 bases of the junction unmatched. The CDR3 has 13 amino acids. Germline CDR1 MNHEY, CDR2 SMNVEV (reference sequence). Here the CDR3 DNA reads TGTGCCAGCAGCACAGGGGTTTGGACTGAAGCTTTCTTT. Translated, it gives CASSTGVWTEAFF.

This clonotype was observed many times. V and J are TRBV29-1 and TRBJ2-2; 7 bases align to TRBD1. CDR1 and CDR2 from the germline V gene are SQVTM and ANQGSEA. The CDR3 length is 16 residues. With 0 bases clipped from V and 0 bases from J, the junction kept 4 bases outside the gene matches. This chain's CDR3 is CSVEDGDRANTGELFF. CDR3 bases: TGCAGCGTTGAAGATGGAGACAGGGCGAACACCGGGGAGCTGTTTTTT.

CDR3 protein: CASSDPLAGGTTIEQFF. CDR3 nucleotides: TGTGCCAGCAGTGACCCACTAGCGGGGGGTACCACAATAGAGCAGTTCTTC. V usage is TRBV9 and J usage is TRBJ2-1; 12 bases map to TRBD2. V gave up 5 bases and J gave up 10 bases; unmatched junction bases: 16. Germline V lookup: CDR1 SGDLS, CDR2 YYNGEE. This CDR3 region has 17 residues.

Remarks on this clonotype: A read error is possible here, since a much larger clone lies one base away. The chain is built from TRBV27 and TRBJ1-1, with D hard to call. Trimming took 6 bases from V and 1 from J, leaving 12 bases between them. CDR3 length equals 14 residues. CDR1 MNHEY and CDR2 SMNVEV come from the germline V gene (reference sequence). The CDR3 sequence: CASSCSAENTEAFF. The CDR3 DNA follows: TGTGCCAGCAGCTGCAGCGCAGAGAACACTGAAGCTTTCTTT.

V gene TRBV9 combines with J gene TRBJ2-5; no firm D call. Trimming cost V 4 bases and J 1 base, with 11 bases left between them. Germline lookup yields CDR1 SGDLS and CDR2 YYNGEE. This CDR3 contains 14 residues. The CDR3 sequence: CASSPPASQETQYF. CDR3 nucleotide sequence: TGTGCCAGCAGCCCCCCGGCTAGCCAAGAGACCCAGTACTTC.

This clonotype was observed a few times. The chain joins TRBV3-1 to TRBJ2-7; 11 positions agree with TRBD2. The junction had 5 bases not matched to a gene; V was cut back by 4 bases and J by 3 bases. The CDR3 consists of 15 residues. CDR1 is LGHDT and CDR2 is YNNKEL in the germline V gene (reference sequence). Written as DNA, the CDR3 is TGTGCCAGCAGCCCTTTTGGGACTAGCGGCTACGAGCAGTACTTC. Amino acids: CASSPFGTSGYEQYF.

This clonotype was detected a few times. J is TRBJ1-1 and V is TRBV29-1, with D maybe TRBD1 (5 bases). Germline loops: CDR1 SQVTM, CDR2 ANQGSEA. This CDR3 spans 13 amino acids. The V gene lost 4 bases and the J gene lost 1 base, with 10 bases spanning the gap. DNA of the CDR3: TGCAGCGTTGGGGGGTCAGAGAACACTGAAGCTTTCTTT. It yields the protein CSVGGSENTEAFF.

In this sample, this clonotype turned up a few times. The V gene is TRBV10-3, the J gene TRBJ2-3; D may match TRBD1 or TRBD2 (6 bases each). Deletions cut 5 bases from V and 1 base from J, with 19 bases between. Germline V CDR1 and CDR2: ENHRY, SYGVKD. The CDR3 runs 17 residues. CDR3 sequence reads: CAISSPGARYGTDTQYF. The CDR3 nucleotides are TGTGCCATCAGTTCTCCGGGGGCTCGATACGGCACAGATACGCAGTATTTT.

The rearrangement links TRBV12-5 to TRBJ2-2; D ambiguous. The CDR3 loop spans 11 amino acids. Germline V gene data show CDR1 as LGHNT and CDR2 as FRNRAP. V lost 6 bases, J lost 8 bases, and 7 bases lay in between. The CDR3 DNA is TGTGCTAGTGGCCTACTGGGGGAGCTGTTTTTT. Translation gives CASGLLGELFF.

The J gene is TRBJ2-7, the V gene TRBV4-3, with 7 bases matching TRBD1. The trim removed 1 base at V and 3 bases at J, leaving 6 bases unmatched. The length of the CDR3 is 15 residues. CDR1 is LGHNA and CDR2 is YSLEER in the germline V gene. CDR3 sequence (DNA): TGCGCCAGCAGCCAAGTTACAGGGGCCTTCTACGAGCAGTACTTC. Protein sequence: CASSQVTGAFYEQYF.

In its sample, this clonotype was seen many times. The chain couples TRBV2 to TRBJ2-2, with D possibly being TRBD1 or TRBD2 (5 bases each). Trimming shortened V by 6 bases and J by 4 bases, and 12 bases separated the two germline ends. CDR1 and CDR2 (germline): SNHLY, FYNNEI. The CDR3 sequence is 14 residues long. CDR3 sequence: CASSYVGGTGELFF. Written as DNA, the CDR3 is TGTGCCAGCAGCTACGTTGGGGGCACCGGGGAGCTGTTTTTT.

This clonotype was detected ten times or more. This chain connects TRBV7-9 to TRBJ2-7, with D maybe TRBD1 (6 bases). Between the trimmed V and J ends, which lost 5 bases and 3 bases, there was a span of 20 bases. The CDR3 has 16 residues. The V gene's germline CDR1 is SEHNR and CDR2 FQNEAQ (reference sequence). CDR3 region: CASSPPIRTDSYEQYF. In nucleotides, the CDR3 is TGTGCCAGCAGCCCACCAATTCGGACAGATAGCTACGAGCAGTACTTC.

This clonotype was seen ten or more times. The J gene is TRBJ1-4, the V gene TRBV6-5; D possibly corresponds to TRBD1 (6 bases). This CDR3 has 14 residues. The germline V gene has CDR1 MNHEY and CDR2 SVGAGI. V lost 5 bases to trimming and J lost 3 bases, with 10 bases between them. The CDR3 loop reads CASSQGGSNEKLFF. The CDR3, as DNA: TGTGCCAGCAGTCAAGGGGGTTCTAATGAAAAACTGTTTTTT.

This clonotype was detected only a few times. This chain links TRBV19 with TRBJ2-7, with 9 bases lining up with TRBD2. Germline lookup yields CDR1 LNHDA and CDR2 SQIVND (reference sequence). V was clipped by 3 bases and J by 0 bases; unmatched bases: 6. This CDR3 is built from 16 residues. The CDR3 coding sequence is TGTGCCAGTAGTATTGCTAGCGGGATCTTCTCCTACGAGCAGTACTTC. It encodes CASSIASGIFSYEQYF.

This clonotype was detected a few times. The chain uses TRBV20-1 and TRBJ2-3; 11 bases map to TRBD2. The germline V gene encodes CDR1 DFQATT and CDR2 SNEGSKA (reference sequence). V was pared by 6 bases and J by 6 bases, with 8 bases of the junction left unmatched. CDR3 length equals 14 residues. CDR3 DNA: TGCAGTGCAACCTTACTAGCGGGAGTGGATACGCAGTATTTT. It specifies CSATLLAGVDTQYF.

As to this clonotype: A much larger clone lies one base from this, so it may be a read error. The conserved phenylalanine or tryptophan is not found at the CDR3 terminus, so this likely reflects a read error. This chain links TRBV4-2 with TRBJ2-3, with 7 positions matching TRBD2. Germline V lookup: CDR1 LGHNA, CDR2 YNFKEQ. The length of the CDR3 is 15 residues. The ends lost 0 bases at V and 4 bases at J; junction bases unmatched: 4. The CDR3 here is CASSQEVLAADTQYS. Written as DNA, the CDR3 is TGTGCCAGCAGCCAAGAGGTCCTAGCGGCAGATACGCAGTATTCT.

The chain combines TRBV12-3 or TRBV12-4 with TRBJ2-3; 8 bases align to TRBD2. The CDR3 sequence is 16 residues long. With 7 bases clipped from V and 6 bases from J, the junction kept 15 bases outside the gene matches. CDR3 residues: CASKPTGGGPGDTQYF. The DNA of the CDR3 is TGTGCCAGCAAACCTACGGGCGGGGGGCCGGGGGATACGCAGTATTTT.